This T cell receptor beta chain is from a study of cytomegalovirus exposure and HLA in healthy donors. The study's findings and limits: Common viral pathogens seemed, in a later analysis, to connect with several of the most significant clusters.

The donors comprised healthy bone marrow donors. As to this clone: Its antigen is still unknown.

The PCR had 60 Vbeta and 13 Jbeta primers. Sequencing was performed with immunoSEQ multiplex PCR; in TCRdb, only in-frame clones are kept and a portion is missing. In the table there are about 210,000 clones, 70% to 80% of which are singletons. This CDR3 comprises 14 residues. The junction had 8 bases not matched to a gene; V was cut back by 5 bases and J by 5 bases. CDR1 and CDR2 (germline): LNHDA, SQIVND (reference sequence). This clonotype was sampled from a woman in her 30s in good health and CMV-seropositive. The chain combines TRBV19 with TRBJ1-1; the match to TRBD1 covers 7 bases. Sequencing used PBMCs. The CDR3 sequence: CASSATGTITEAFF. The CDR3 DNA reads TGTGCCAGTAGTGCGACAGGGACGATTACTGAAGCTTTCTTT.